The rows below give T cell receptor beta chains drawn from one sample of a study of OX40 agonist ivuxolimab in advanced cancers. Profiling relied on immunoSEQ multiplex PCR, and the TCRdb table lists in-frame clones only, not all of them. The sample shows about 17,000 clones, approximately 80% of them seen only once. Sequenced material: CD4+ or CD8+ T cells sorted from blood, taken in a trial of the OX40 agonist ivuxolimab. These receptors originate from an adult with an advanced solid tumor such as melanoma, head and neck, liver or kidney cancer. Each CDR3 is given with its conserved first and last residue. The order of the fields is CDR3 DNA, CDR3 protein, clone size, J gene, V gene, D gene. A D gene is named only where the DNA matches it firmly. The listing skips clone size in some rows; elsewhere it reads once, few, many or a size class.

CDR3nt: TGTGCCAGCAGCTTCCGAGGCTACGAGCAGTACTTC
CDR3aa: CASSFRGYEQYF
abundance: .
j_gene: TRBJ2-7
v_gene: TRBV7-2
d_gene: .

CDR3nt: TGTGCCAGCCTCAAAAACAGGGGATACGAGCAGTACTTC
CDR3aa: CASLKNRGYEQYF
abundance: .
j_gene: TRBJ2-7
v_gene: TRBV6-1
d_gene: TRBD1

CDR3nt: TGTGCCAGCAGTTTAAGATACGAGCAGTACTTC
CDR3aa: CASSLRYEQYF
abundance: .
j_gene: TRBJ2-7
v_gene: TRBV28
d_gene: .

CDR3nt: TGTGCCAGCAGTGCCCGGGACAGCCAAGAGACCCAGTACTTC
CDR3aa: CASSARDSQETQYF
abundance: .
j_gene: TRBJ2-5
v_gene: TRBV28
d_gene: TRBD1

CDR3nt: TGTGCCACCAGGTCGTTCCAAGCCACTGAAGCTTTCTTT
CDR3aa: CATRSFQATEAFF
abundance: .
j_gene: TRBJ1-1
v_gene: TRBV6-1
d_gene: .

CDR3nt: TGTGCCACCCCCAGAGCGACACAGGGTCAGGTCTCTGGAAACACCATATATTTT
CDR3aa: CATPRATQGQVSGNTIYF
abundance: .
j_gene: TRBJ1-3
v_gene: TRBV21-1
d_gene: .

CDR3nt: TGCGCCAGCAGCGCAACTAGCGGGAGATCGGGGGAGCAGTTCTTC
CDR3aa: CASSATSGRSGEQFF
abundance: .
j_gene: TRBJ2-1
v_gene: TRBV5-1
d_gene: TRBD2

CDR3nt: TGTGCCAGCAGCCGCTGGGACAATCAGCCCCAGCATTTT
CDR3aa: CASSRWDNQPQHF
abundance: .
j_gene: TRBJ1-5
v_gene: TRBV7-2
d_gene: .

CDR3nt: TGTGCCAGCAGCTTAGTCGGCGTTTCAGAGACCCAGTACTTC
CDR3aa: CASSLVGVSETQYF
abundance: once
j_gene: TRBJ2-5
v_gene: TRBV7-2
d_gene: .

CDR3nt: TGTGCCAGCAGACTGGGGGCCGGCTCCTACGAGCAGTACTTC
CDR3aa: CASRLGAGSYEQYF
abundance: .
j_gene: TRBJ2-7
v_gene: TRBV6-5
d_gene: .

CDR3nt: TGCGCCAGCACCCGCGGGATCTCCTACGAGCAGTACTTC
CDR3aa: CASTRGISYEQYF
abundance: once
j_gene: TRBJ2-7
v_gene: TRBV10-2
d_gene: .

CDR3nt: TGTGCCACAAGGGCCTTCTATGGCTACACCTTC
CDR3aa: CATRAFYGYTF
abundance: .
j_gene: TRBJ1-2
v_gene: TRBV28
d_gene: .

CDR3nt: TGTGCCAGCTCCCCTCAGGGGTCGAACACTGAAGCTTTCTTT
CDR3aa: CASSPQGSNTEAFF
abundance: .
j_gene: TRBJ1-1
v_gene: TRBV18
d_gene: .

CDR3nt: TGTGCCAGCAGTTACTCGGATGAGCAGTACTTC
CDR3aa: CASSYSDEQYF
abundance: .
j_gene: TRBJ2-7
v_gene: TRBV6-5
d_gene: .

CDR3nt: TGTGCCAGCTACACGACCCTTGGGACAGGGGGATTGTATCGAAATCAGCCCCAGCATTTT
CDR3aa: CASYTTLGTGGLYRNQPQHF
abundance: .
j_gene: TRBJ1-5
v_gene: TRBV28
d_gene: TRBD1

CDR3nt: TGTGCCAGCAGCTTCGACGGGGTTGGCTACACCTTC
CDR3aa: CASSFDGVGYTF
abundance: .
j_gene: TRBJ1-2
v_gene: TRBV5-4
d_gene: .

CDR3nt: TGTGCCAGCAGCGTAGGGCGACTAGCGGGGGGCCAACAAGAGACCCAGTACTTC
CDR3aa: CASSVGRLAGGQQETQYF
abundance: .
j_gene: TRBJ2-5
v_gene: TRBV9
d_gene: TRBD2

CDR3nt: TGTGCCAGCAGCCAAGAAAGGCTAGCGGGAGTCAATGAGCAGTTCTTC
CDR3aa: CASSQERLAGVNEQFF
abundance: .
j_gene: TRBJ2-1
v_gene: TRBV4-2
d_gene: TRBD2

CDR3nt: TGTGCCAGCAGTCCAAGACAGGGGGCGGCTGAAGCTTTCTTT
CDR3aa: CASSPRQGAAEAFF
abundance: .
j_gene: TRBJ1-1
v_gene: TRBV28
d_gene: TRBD1

CDR3nt: TGTGCCAGTAGTATAGCCCGGACAGGGGGCTACACCTTC
CDR3aa: CASSIARTGGYTF
abundance: .
j_gene: TRBJ1-2
v_gene: TRBV19
d_gene: TRBD1

CDR3nt: TGTGCCAGCAGGCCTACCGGGACAGGGGCCCAGCATTTT
CDR3aa: CASRPTGTGAQHF
abundance: .
j_gene: TRBJ1-5
v_gene: TRBV6-1
d_gene: TRBD1

CDR3nt: TGCGCCAGCAGCTTGGCGATGGATACGCAGTATTTT
CDR3aa: CASSLAMDTQYF
abundance: .
j_gene: TRBJ2-3
v_gene: TRBV5-1
d_gene: .

CDR3nt: TGTGCCAGCAGCCGCGGGACAGACTACGAGCAGTACTTC
CDR3aa: CASSRGTDYEQYF
abundance: once
j_gene: TRBJ2-7
v_gene: TRBV6-6
d_gene: .